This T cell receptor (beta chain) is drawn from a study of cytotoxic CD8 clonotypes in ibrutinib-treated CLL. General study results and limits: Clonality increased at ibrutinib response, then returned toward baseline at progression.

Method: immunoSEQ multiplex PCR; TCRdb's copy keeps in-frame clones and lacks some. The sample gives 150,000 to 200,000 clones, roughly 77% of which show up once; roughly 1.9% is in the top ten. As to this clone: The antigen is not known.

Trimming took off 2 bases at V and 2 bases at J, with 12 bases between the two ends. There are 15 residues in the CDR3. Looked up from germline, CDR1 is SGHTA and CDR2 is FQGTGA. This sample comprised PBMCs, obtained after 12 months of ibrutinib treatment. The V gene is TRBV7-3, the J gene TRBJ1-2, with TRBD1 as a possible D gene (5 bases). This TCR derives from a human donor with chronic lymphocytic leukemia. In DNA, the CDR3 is TGTGCCAGCAGCTTAGTTTCGGGGGACAACTATGGCTACACCTTC. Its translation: CASSLVSGDNYGYTF. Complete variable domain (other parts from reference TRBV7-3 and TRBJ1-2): GAGVSQTPSNKVTEKGKYVELRCDPISGHTALYWYRQSLGQGPEFLIYFQGTGAADDSGLPNDRFFAVRPEGSVSTLKIQRTERGDSAVYLCASSLVSGDNYGYTFGSGTRLTVV.